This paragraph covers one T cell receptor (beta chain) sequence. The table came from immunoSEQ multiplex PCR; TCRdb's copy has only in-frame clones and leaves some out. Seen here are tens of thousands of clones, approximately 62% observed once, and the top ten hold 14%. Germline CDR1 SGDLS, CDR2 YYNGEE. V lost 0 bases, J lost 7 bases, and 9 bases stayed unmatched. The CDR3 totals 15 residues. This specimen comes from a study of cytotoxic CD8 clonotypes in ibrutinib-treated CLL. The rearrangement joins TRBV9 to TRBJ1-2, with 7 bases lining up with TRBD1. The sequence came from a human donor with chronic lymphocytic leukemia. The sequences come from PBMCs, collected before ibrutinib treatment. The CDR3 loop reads CASSVGGQNSPGYTF. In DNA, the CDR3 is TGTGCCAGCAGCGTAGGGGGACAGAATAGTCCTGGCTACACCTTC.